A single sample is the source of the 13 T cell receptor beta chains below, sequenced in a study of T cell repertoires in cytomegalovirus infection (dated by TCRdb to between 2017 and 2020). Reads for this sample came from an Illumina HiSeq 1500. TCRdb took the public reads, trimmed them with fastp at Q25, ran MiXCR for clone calling and kept in-frame beta chains. Every entry covers one CDR3 protein and lists the most common genes and DNA from its rows. Present in this sample are 700,000 to 900,000 distinct CDR3 sequences, about 29% of which were seen just once. The ten top clones hold 13% of the sample. Explained via the paper, the treatment or condition label denotes: in vitro stimulation with specific CMV peptide epitopes to enrich CMV-specific T cells. Their antigens are not known. This specimen consisted of cultured CD8+ T cells from PBMCs, obtained from culture after CMV antigen stimulation. These receptors came from a human donor in good health (CMV status not recorded). Some clones in this sample may be carry-over from other donors' samples.

The chain couples TRBV7-9 to TRBJ2-3; D not resolved. This CDR3 is built from 16 residues. CDR1 and CDR2 (germline): SEHNR, FQNEAQ (reference sequence). The V and J ends lost 6 bases and 6 bases respectively, with 22 bases between them. The CDR3 loop is CASRYTSRLADDTQYF. The DNA for the CDR3 is TGTGCCAGCAGGTATACGTCTAGGCTGGCGGACGATACGCAGTATTTT.

The chain uses TRBV6-2 or TRBV6-3 and TRBJ1-1, with a possible D match to TRBD1 (5 bases). The CDR3 is 14 amino acids. Germline values: CDR1 MNHEY, CDR2 SVGEGT. Trimming left V 6 bases short and J 3 bases short, with 14 bases between. The CDR3 sequence is CASSQQGLDTEAFF. DNA for the CDR3: TGTGCCAGCAGCCAGCAGGGTTTAGACACTGAAGCTTTCTTT.

This clonotype was detected only once. The chain uses TRBV6-5 and TRBJ2-7; perhaps TRBD1 as D (5 bases). This CDR3 comprises 13 residues. Germline loops: CDR1 MNHEY, CDR2 SVGAGI. V gave up 3 bases and J gave up 3 bases, with 9 bases separating them. CDR3 protein: CASSYRQLYEQYF. CDR3 DNA: TGTGCCAGCAGTTATCGACAGCTCTACGAGCAGTACTTC.

This clonotype was observed a handful of times. The chain joins TRBV28 to TRBJ1-4, with D uncertain. The CDR3 length is 15 residues. In germline, CDR1 is MDHEN, CDR2 SYDVKM. V was shortened by 6 bases and J by 4 bases, with 15 bases between the two germline ends. The CDR3 loop reads CASRPPRASNEKLFF. For the CDR3, the DNA is TGTGCCAGCAGGCCACCGCGAGCCAGTAATGAAAAACTGTTTTTT.

V and J are TRBV12-3 or TRBV12-4 and TRBJ2-3; 9 nucleotides match TRBD2. The junction had 6 bases not matched to a gene; V was cut back by 4 bases and J by 4 bases. The CDR3 has 15 amino acids. The CDR3 nucleotides read TGTGCCAGCAGTTCGGGACTAGCTGAGGCAGATACGCAGTATTTT. Its protein is CASSSGLAEADTQYF.

The V and J genes are TRBV12-3 or TRBV12-4 and TRBJ2-2; D gene unclear. This CDR3 has 13 amino acids. V was cut by 1 base and J by 13 bases, with 13 bases left in between. CDR3 bases: TGTGCCAGCAGTTTAGTAGGGTACAACGGGCTGTTTTTT. It specifies CASSLVGYNGLFF.

This chain links TRBV12-3 or TRBV12-4 with TRBJ2-1, with TRBD2 matching 16 bases. This CDR3 region has 17 residues. The V and J ends lost 5 bases and 5 bases, in that order; junction bases with no gene match: 6. The CDR3 loop is CASSAGTSGGGDNEQFF. CDR3 nucleotides: TGTGCCAGCAGTGCCGGGACTAGCGGGGGGGGCGACAATGAGCAGTTCTTC.

This clonotype was seen more than once but under ten times. The V and J genes are TRBV27 and TRBJ2-3, with a weak D call TRBD1 (5 bases). The V end was cut by 5 bases, the J end by 2 bases, with 17 bases between. Germline CDR1 is MNHEY and CDR2 is SMNVEV (reference sequence). This CDR3 comprises 16 residues. The CDR3 DNA reads as TGTGCCAGCAGTCCTTCGGACACCCCCACCACAGATACGCAGTATTTT. Its translation: CASSPSDTPTTDTQYF.

This chain connects TRBV5-1 to TRBJ2-1; 9 bases line up with TRBD2. The CDR3 has 12 amino acids. The junction had 3 bases not matched to a gene; V was cut back by 4 bases and J by 10 bases. In germline, CDR1 is SGHRS, CDR2 YFSETQ. CDR3 in DNA: TGCGCCAGCAGCGCGACTAGCGGCGAGCAGTTCTTC. Translation gives CASSATSGEQFF.

This clonotype was picked up many times. The V and J genes are TRBV7-2 and TRBJ2-3, with 9 bases fitting TRBD2. The germline V gene has CDR1 SGHTA and CDR2 FQGNSA. Unmatched junction bases numbered 8, after V lost 5 bases and J lost 5 bases. This CDR3 contains 15 residues. The CDR3 is CASSPAGGPKDTQYF. Here the CDR3 DNA reads TGTGCCAGCAGCCCTGCGGGGGGGCCAAAAGATACGCAGTATTTT. The whole variable domain, filled in from reference TRBV7-2 and TRBJ2-3, reads GAGVSQSPSNKVTEKGKDVELRCDPISGHTALYWYRQSLGQGLEFLIYFQGNSAPDKSGLPSDRFSAERTGGSVSTLTIQRTQQEDSAVYLCASSPAGGPKDTQYFGPGTRLTVL.

In its sample, this clonotype was seen a few times. The chain couples TRBV19 to TRBJ2-2; D possibly corresponds to TRBD2 (6 bases). Germline V gene sequence: CDR1 LNHDA, CDR2 SQIVND (reference sequence). V gave up 9 bases and J gave up 3 bases, with 14 bases separating them. This CDR3 is built from 14 residues. CDR3 sequence: CASLSGPDTGELFF. The CDR3, as DNA: TGTGCCAGCCTTAGCGGTCCTGACACCGGGGAGCTGTTTTTT.

V and J are TRBV29-1 and TRBJ1-2; D call uncertain. CDR3 length equals 12 residues. The V end was cut by 3 bases, the J end by 4 bases, with 9 bases between. Germline CDR1 SQVTM, CDR2 ANQGSEA. The CDR3 DNA is TGCAGCGTTGATGGGGTCGCCTATGGCTACACCTTC. Translation gives CSVDGVAYGYTF.

Note on this clonotype: A much larger clone differs by one base, so this may be a read error. The chain combines TRBV7-8 with TRBJ1-5; D unclear. CDR1 and CDR2 (germline): SGHVS, FQNEAQ. CDR3 length: 12 residues. Trimming removed 0 bases at V and 7 bases at J, with 4 bases between. CDR3 DNA sequence: TGTGCCAGCAGCTTAGCGATACAGCCCCAGCATTTT. The encoded protein is CASSLAIQPQHF.